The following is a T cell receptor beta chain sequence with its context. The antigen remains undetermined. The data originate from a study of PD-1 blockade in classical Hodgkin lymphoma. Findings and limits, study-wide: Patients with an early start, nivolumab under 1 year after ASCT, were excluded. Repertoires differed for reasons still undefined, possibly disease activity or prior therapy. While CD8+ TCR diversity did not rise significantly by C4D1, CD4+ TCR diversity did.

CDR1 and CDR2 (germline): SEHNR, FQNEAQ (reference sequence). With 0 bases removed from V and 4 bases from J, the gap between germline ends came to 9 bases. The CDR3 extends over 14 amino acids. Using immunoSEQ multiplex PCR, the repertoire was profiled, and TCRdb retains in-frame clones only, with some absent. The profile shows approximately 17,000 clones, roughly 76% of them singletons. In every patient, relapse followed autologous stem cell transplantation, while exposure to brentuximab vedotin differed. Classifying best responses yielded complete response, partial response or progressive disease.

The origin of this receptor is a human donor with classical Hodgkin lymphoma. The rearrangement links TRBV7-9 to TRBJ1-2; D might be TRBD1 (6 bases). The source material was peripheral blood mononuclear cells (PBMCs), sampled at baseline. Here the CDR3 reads CASSLAGGLYGYTF. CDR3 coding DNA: TGTGCCAGCAGCTTAGCAGGGGGTCTCTATGGCTACACCTTC.